The next 15 T cell receptor beta chains were all read from a single sample in a study of blood T cell repertoires in COVID-19. Sequenced by immunoSEQ multiplex PCR; TCRdb stores in-frame clones only, minus some. This sample has 220,000 or so clones, with roughly 75% found just once. The specimen sequenced was peripheral blood. The source of these receptors is a woman between 65 and 79 years old with acute or convalescent COVID-19.

This clone came up a few times. This CDR3 reads CASSLGQGSTEAFF. DNA for the CDR3: TGTGCCAGCAGCTTAGGGCAGGGTAGCACTGAAGCTTTCTTT. The V gene is TRBV5-8, the J gene TRBJ1-1; D perhaps matches TRBD1 (5 bases). With 2 bases removed from V and 4 bases from J, the gap between germline ends came to 12 bases. CDR1 and CDR2 from the germline V gene are SGHTS and YDEGEE. CDR3 length equals 14 residues.

This chain links TRBV18 with TRBJ2-2; tentative D call: TRBD1 (6 bases). The V end was cut by 3 bases, the J end by 4 bases, with 12 bases between. The germline gives CDR1 KGHSH, CDR2 LQKENI. The CDR3 is made up of 15 amino acids. CDR3 loop: CASSPSLDSTGELFF. The CDR3 bases are TGTGCCAGCTCACCTTCCCTGGACAGCACCGGGGAGCTGTTTTTT.

The sample holds one count of this clone. This chain links TRBV7-3 with TRBJ2-3; D is uncertain. Germline assignment: CDR1 SGHTA and CDR2 FQGTGA. The CDR3 is 13 amino acids. V dropped 5 bases and J dropped 6 bases, with 12 bases sitting between them. The CDR3 reads CASSPVNEDTQYF. The CDR3 nucleotides read TGTGCCAGCAGCCCGGTAAATGAGGATACGCAGTATTTT.

This chain links TRBV6-2 or TRBV6-3 with TRBJ1-5; 7 bases agree with TRBD1. The length of the CDR3 is 17 residues. With 0 bases clipped from V and 0 bases from J, the junction kept 5 bases outside the gene matches. The germline CDR1 and CDR2 sequences are MNHEY and SVGEGT. CDR3 protein: CASSYSLTGYSNQPQHF. The CDR3 nucleotides read TGTGCCAGCAGTTACTCGCTGACAGGGTATAGCAATCAGCCCCAGCATTTT.

On this clone itself: Other nucleotide sequences in the sample specify the same CDR3. This CDR3 reads CAWSTGSGNTIYF. The CDR3 nucleotides are TGTGCCTGGTCAACAGGGTCTGGAAACACCATATATTTT. The chain links TRBV30 to TRBJ1-3, with D possibly matching TRBD1 (6 bases). This CDR3 spans 13 amino acids. CDR1 is GTSNPN and CDR2 is SVGIG in the germline V gene (reference sequence). Trimming shortened V by 5 bases and J by 1 base, and 9 bases separated the two germline ends. The full variable domain, rest sourced from reference TRBV30 and TRBJ1-3, is SQTIHQWPATLVQPVGSPLSLECTVEGTSNPNLYWYRQAAGRGLQLLFYSVGIGQISSEVPQNLSASRPQDRQFILSSKKLLLSDSGFYLCAWSTGSGNTIYFGEGSWLTVV.

J is TRBJ2-1 and V is TRBV29-1, with D possibly TRBD2 on 6 matching bases. The CDR3 length is 16 residues. CDR1 is SQVTM and CDR2 is ANQGSEA in the germline V gene. The V end lost 2 bases, the J end lost 0 bases, and 14 bases lay between the germline ends. In nucleotides, the CDR3 is TGCAGCGTTGAATCCTACGGGGGTAACTCCTACAATGAGCAGTTCTTC. Residues: CSVESYGGNSYNEQFF.

The J gene is TRBJ2-7, the V gene TRBV11-3, with a tentative D call TRBD1 (5 bases). Trimming stripped 2 bases from V and 3 bases from J, with 5 bases between. This CDR3 contains 12 residues. The germline V gene encodes CDR1 SGHNT and CDR2 YENEEA. CDR3 protein: CASSLRGYEQYF. The CDR3 nucleotides are TGTGCCAGCAGCTTAAGGGGCTACGAGCAGTACTTC.

The chain uses TRBV7-6 and TRBJ1-3; unclear D gene. CDR1 is SGHVS and CDR2 is FNYEAQ in the germline V gene. Trimming left V 1 base short and J 2 bases short, with 9 bases between. The CDR3 covers 15 residues. The CDR3, as DNA: TGTGCCAGCAGCTTAGACCGGGGAACTGGAAACACCATATATTTT. This codes for CASSLDRGTGNTIYF.

J is TRBJ1-5 and V is TRBV7-9, with D possibly being TRBD1 (6 bases). This CDR3 is 13 amino acids long. Germline-derived CDR1 and CDR2 are SEHNR and FQNEAQ (reference sequence). The V end was cut by 5 bases, the J end by 5 bases, with 10 bases between. CDR3 sequence reads: CASSQTGYQPQHF. CDR3 sequence (DNA): TGTGCCAGCAGCCAAACAGGGTATCAGCCCCAGCATTTT.

The chain is built from TRBV2 and TRBJ2-5; possible D gene TRBD1, 7 bases. Germline CDR1 and CDR2: SNHLY and FYNNEI. V lost 4 bases and J lost 5, with 11 bases in between. CDR3 length: 13 residues. For the CDR3, the DNA is TGTGCCAGCAGTGTGGAGGGGGCTGAGACCCAGTACTTC. It translates to CASSVEGAETQYF. The variable domain in full, completed from reference TRBV2 and TRBJ2-5, reads EPEVTQTPSHQVTQMGQEVILRCVPISNHLYFYWYRQILGQKVEFLVSFYNNEISEKSEIFDDQFSVERPDGSNFTLKIRSTKLEDSAMYFCASSVEGAETQYFGPGTRLLVL.

The count of this clone is one. The V call is TRBV19, the J call TRBJ1-5, with TRBD1 matching 12 bases. Unmatched junction bases numbered 7, after V lost 4 bases and J lost 6 bases. This CDR3 is 16 amino acids long. The germline CDR1 and CDR2 sequences are LNHDA and SQIVND (reference sequence). CDR3 DNA sequence: TGTGCCAGTAGTAGAGGGGACAGGGGGCGAGGTCAGCCCCAGCATTTT. Translating it yields CASSRGDRGRGQPQHF.

This chain links TRBV6-1 with TRBJ2-1; 7 bases fit TRBD2. CDR1 and CDR2 from the germline V gene are MNHNS and SASEGT. This CDR3 is built from 17 residues. With V trimmed by 2 bases and J by 4 bases, 11 bases remained unmatched. CDR3 loop: CASSEFSASGTYNEQFF. The CDR3 coding sequence is TGTGCCAGCAGTGAATTTTCGGCTAGCGGTACTTACAATGAGCAGTTCTTC.

This clone is a singleton in its sample. V usage is TRBV21-1 and J usage is TRBJ2-2; TRBD2 is taken as the D call from the table, unchecked against the DNA. TRBV21-1 is given as a pseudogene. CDR3 length: 15 amino acids. CDR3 region: CARRGVQRRTGELFF. CDR3 sequence (DNA): TGTGCCAGGCGCGGGGTACAGAGAAGGACCGGGGAGCTGTTTTTT.

The J gene is TRBJ2-1, the V gene TRBV18; TRBD2 is a possible D gene (6 bases). The V gene lost 3 bases and the J gene lost 4 bases, with 13 bases spanning the gap. CDR1 and CDR2 from the germline V gene are KGHSH and LQKENI. CDR3 size: 15 residues. As DNA, the CDR3 is TGTGCCAGCTCACCCGGGACTCCGATTTACAATGAGCAGTTCTTC. Protein product: CASSPGTPIYNEQFF.

The chain employs TRBV5-4 and TRBJ1-2; the D gene is possibly TRBD1 (5 bases). The CDR3 totals 13 residues. The germline V and J ends were trimmed by 4 bases and 2 bases, with 9 bases remaining between them. Germline CDR1 reads SGHNT; CDR2 reads YYREEE (reference sequence). The CDR3 region is CASSPDKNYGYTF. CDR3 nucleotides: TGTGCCAGCAGCCCGGACAAGAACTATGGCTACACCTTC.